This entry lists 3 T cell receptor beta chains sequenced from one sample in a study of T cells in localized non-small cell lung cancer. Some clones are missing from TCRdb's copy, which holds only in-frame ones; the method was immunoSEQ multiplex PCR. In the table there are around 2,200 clones, roughly 30% of which are singletons. Sequencing used normal lung tissue next to the tumor, obtained before any cancer treatment. These receptor sequences come from a male donor at least 60 years old with stage I squamous cell lung carcinoma.

This chain joins TRBV23-1 and TRBJ2-1; unclear D gene. TRBV23-1 is sorted into the ORF group, with uncertain function. V was cut by 6 bases and J by 5 bases, with 11 bases left in between. The CDR3 consists of 13 residues. The CDR3 DNA is TGCGCCAGCAGCTTGGTACAAGACAATGAGCAGTTCTTC. This translates into CASSLVQDNEQFF.

This chain links TRBV15 with TRBJ2-2, with D possibly matching TRBD2 (5 bases). V was pared by 3 bases and J by 6 bases, with 14 bases between. The CDR3 covers 15 residues. CDR1 LNHNV and CDR2 YYDKDF come from the germline V gene (reference sequence). CDR3 in amino acids: CATSRKLVMAGELFF. CDR3 DNA sequence: TGTGCCACCAGCAGGAAACTAGTAATGGCCGGGGAGCTGTTTTTT.

The rearrangement links TRBV19 to TRBJ1-6, with D possibly TRBD1 on 5 matching bases. The V and J ends lost 4 bases and 5 bases respectively, with 9 bases between them. The CDR3 covers 14 residues. Germline CDR1 is LNHDA and CDR2 is SQIVND (reference sequence). CDR3 loop: CASSRDGDNSPLHF. In DNA form, the CDR3 reads TGTGCCAGTAGTAGGGACGGTGATAATTCACCCCTCCACTTT.